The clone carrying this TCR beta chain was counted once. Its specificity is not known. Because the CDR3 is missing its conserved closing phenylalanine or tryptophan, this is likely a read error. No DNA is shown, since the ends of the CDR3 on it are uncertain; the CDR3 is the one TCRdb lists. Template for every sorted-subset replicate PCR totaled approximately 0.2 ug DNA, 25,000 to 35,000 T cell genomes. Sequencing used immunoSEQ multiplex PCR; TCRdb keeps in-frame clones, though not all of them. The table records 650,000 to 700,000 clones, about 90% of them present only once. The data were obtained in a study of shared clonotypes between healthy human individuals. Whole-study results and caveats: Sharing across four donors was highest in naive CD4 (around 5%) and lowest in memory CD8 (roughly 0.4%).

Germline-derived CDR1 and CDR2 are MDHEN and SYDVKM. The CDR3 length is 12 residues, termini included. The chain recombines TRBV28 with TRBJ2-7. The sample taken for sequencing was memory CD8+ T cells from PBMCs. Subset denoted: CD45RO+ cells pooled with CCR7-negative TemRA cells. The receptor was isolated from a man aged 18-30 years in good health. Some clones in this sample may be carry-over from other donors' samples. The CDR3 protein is CASSLSGTPNPI.